Listed below are T cell receptor beta chains from one sample, sequenced in a study of cytomegalovirus exposure and HLA in healthy donors. TCRdb's table, derived via immunoSEQ multiplex PCR, lists solely in-frame clones and lacks some. In the table there are some 130,000 clones, 70% to 85% of which are singletons. Sequencing was carried out using PBMCs. Every receptor here comes from a boy between 10 and 17 years old in good health and CMV-seronegative. CDR3s include the opening cysteine and the closing phenylalanine or tryptophan. The order of the fields is D gene, J gene, clone size, V gene, CDR3 protein, CDR3 DNA. The D gene is left open where the match is weak. Clone size is stated in some rows and not others, as once, few, many or a class when expanded.

>TRBD1|TRBJ1-2|-|TRBV4-1
CASSPSTGGRTNYGYTF
TGCGCCAGCAGCCCCTCAACAGGGGGCCGCACTAACTATGGCTACACCTTC
>-|TRBJ1-1|-|TRBV7-3
CASSSQANTEAFF
TGTGCCAGCAGCTCACAGGCGAACACTGAAGCTTTCTTT
>-|TRBJ2-1|-|TRBV11-2
CASSLDSSYNEQFF
TGTGCCAGCAGCTTAGATAGCTCCTACAATGAGCAGTTCTTC
>-|TRBJ2-1|-|TRBV7-7
CASSLLAGNEQFF
TGTGCCAGCAGCTTACTAGCAGGCAATGAGCAGTTCTTC
>TRBD1|TRBJ1-5|-|TRBV27
CASRQGARSNQPQHF
TGTGCCAGCAGGCAGGGGGCGCGAAGCAATCAGCCCCAGCATTTT
>-|TRBJ1-1|-|TRBV15
CATSREQGMNTEAFF
TGTGCCACCAGCAGGGAACAGGGTATGAACACTGAAGCTTTCTTT
>TRBD1|TRBJ2-7|-|TRBV18
CASSDRAPYEQYF
TGTGCCAGCTCGGACAGGGCCCCCTACGAGCAGTACTTC
>-|TRBJ1-5|-|TRBV30
CAWSPQGNQPQHF
TGTGCCTGGAGTCCGCAGGGCAATCAGCCCCAGCATTTT
>-|TRBJ1-2|-|TRBV25-1
CASRAGDGNNYGYTF
TGTGCCAGCAGGGCCGGAGACGGGAACAACTATGGCTACACCTTC
>-|TRBJ1-2|-|TRBV9
CASSKTGLDGYTF
TGTGCCAGCAGCAAAACCGGGTTAGATGGCTACACCTTC
>-|TRBJ1-1|-|TRBV30
CAWSLGTGTSDF
TGTGCCTGGAGCCTAGGAACAGGGACCAGCGACTTT
>-|TRBJ1-5|-|TRBV12-5
CASGLVGVVDTNQPQHF
TGTGCTAGTGGTTTGGTGGGAGTCGTTGACACCAATCAGCCCCAGCATTTT
>TRBD1|TRBJ1-2|-|TRBV13
CASSVRQGFYGYTF
TGTGCCAGCAGCGTTAGACAGGGATTCTATGGCTACACCTTC
>-|TRBJ2-3|-|TRBV5-1
CASSRGVLAGRSTDTQYF
TGCGCCAGCAGCCGTGGGGTTCTAGCTGGAAGAAGCACAGATACGCAGTATTTT
>-|TRBJ1-3|-|TRBV5-1
CASSLGPQGAGNTIYF
TGCGCCAGCAGCTTGGGGCCACAGGGCGCTGGAAACACCATATATTTT
>TRBD1|TRBJ1-2|-|TRBV14
CASSSDRFFNYGYTF
TGTGCCAGCAGCTCGGACAGGTTCTTCAACTATGGCTACACCTTC
>TRBD1|TRBJ2-7|-|TRBV30
CAWSVLGQSYEQYF
TGTGCCTGGAGTGTACTGGGACAGTCCTACGAGCAGTACTTC
>TRBD2|TRBJ2-7|-|TRBV7-7
CASSKGLAGDGEQYF
TGTGCCAGCAGCAAGGGACTAGCGGGAGACGGAGAGCAGTACTTC
>TRBD1|TRBJ1-1|-|TRBV7-2
CASSLGPGGTEAFF
TGTGCCAGCAGCTTAGGGCCAGGGGGCACTGAAGCTTTCTTT
>-|TRBJ2-7|-|TRBV30
CAWSVPSSYEQYF
TGTGCCTGGAGTGTACCTAGCTCCTACGAGCAGTACTTC
>TRBD1|TRBJ2-7|-|TRBV13
CASSPPGTGFYEQYF
TGTGCCAGCAGCCCTCCAGGGACAGGGTTCTACGAGCAGTACTTC
>TRBD1|TRBJ1-2|-|TRBV25-1
CASRDREGGYTF
TGTGCCAGCAGGGACAGGGAAGGTGGCTACACCTTC
>TRBD2|TRBJ2-7|-|TRBV5-4
CASSLDQRELGEQYF
TGTGCCAGCAGCTTGGATCAGCGGGAGCTGGGCGAGCAGTACTTC
>-|TRBJ2-1|-|TRBV5-1
CASVPGGAGGEQFF
TGCGCCAGCGTACCTGGAGGGGCAGGCGGTGAGCAGTTCTTC
>-|TRBJ2-5|-|TRBV5-1
CASSFERETQYF
TGCGCCAGCAGCTTCGAGAGAGAGACCCAGTACTTC
>TRBD2|TRBJ2-6|-|TRBV30
CAWTRGGTSGRAPSSGANVLTF
TGTGCCTGGACCCGAGGGGGGACTAGCGGGAGGGCACCCTCCTCTGGGGCCAACGTCCTGACTTTC
>TRBD1|TRBJ1-3|-|TRBV10-3
CAISEDRGLGNTIYF
TGTGCCATCAGTGAGGACAGGGGGCTTGGAAACACCATATATTTT
>-|TRBJ2-7|-|TRBV7-8
CASSPTEDEQYF
TGTGCCAGCAGTCCGACGGAGGACGAGCAGTACTTC
>-|TRBJ2-5|-|TRBV13
CASSLGLAQETQYF
TGTGCCAGCAGCTTAGGGCTAGCCCAAGAGACCCAGTACTTC
>TRBD2|TRBJ2-7|-|TRBV7-2
CASSLEGAGGFYEQYF
TGTGCCAGCAGCTTAGAAGGAGCGGGAGGTTTTTACGAGCAGTACTTC
>-|TRBJ2-2|-|TRBV21-1
CASSPGLAGGFTGELFF
TGTGCCAGCAGCCCCGGACTAGCGGGAGGGTTCACCGGGGAGCTGTTTTTT
>TRBD2|TRBJ2-7|once|TRBV7-2
CASSPVSSGGYYEQYF
TGTGCCAGCAGCCCGGTCTCTTCGGGAGGTTACTACGAGCAGTACTTC
>TRBD1|TRBJ2-3|-|TRBV27
CASSFVNWGQGSPDTQYF
TGTGCCAGCAGTTTCGTGAACTGGGGACAGGGTAGCCCAGATACGCAGTATTTT
>-|TRBJ2-3|-|TRBV5-1
CASSLVAGTQGTDTQYF
TGCGCCAGCAGCTTGGTCGCGGGGACTCAAGGCACAGATACGCAGTATTTT
>-|TRBJ1-2|once|TRBV29-1
CSVDNNYGYTF
TGCAGCGTAGACAATAACTATGGCTACACCTTC
>-|TRBJ1-2|-|TRBV2
CASSEAPSDGYTF
TGTGCCAGCAGTGAAGCCCCTTCGGATGGCTACACCTTC
>TRBD2|TRBJ2-7|once|TRBV15
CATSGGLPYEQYF
TGCGCCACCAGCGGGGGACTGCCCTACGAGCAGTACTTC
>-|TRBJ2-7|-|TRBV27
CASSLEGTYEQYF
TGTGCCAGCAGTTTAGAGGGAACCTACGAGCAGTACTTC
>-|TRBJ2-1|-|TRBV21-1
CASSPRQGFSYNEQFF
TGTGCCAGCAGCCCCAGACAGGGATTTTCCTACAATGAGCAGTTCTTC
>-|TRBJ2-5|-|TRBV18
CASSARTSQETQYF
TGTGCCAGCTCAGCCCGGACATCCCAAGAGACCCAGTACTTC
>TRBD1|TRBJ1-2|-|TRBV6-5
CASSYTRGPYGYTF
TGTGCCAGCAGTTACACCAGGGGGCCCTATGGCTACACCTTC
>-|TRBJ2-5|-|TRBV12-5
CASAFGLTETQYF
TGTGCTAGTGCCTTCGGACTCACGGAGACCCAGTACTTC
>-|TRBJ2-7|-|TRBV13
CASSRTREQYF
TGTGCCAGCAGCCGTACTCGGGAGCAGTACTTC
>-|TRBJ1-1|-|TRBV5-5
CASSPPGTVNTEAFF
TGTGCCAGCAGCCCCCCAGGAACGGTGAACACTGAAGCTTTCTTT
>-|TRBJ2-7|-|TRBV10-1
CAQGGYEQYF
TGCGCCCAGGGGGGCTACGAGCAGTACTTC
>-|TRBJ1-1|few|TRBV5-6
CASSAGLVNAFF
TGTGCCAGCAGCGCCGGACTTGTCAATGCTTTCTTT
>TRBD2|TRBJ2-3|-|TRBV6-1
CASSEIVGGEADTQYF
TGTGCCAGCAGTGAAATCGTTGGGGGGGAGGCAGATACGCAGTATTTT
>-|TRBJ2-5|-|TRBV5-6
CASSPWGEARETQYF
TGTGCCAGCAGCCCCTGGGGGGAGGCGAGGGAGACCCAGTACTTC
>-|TRBJ1-1|-|TRBV27
CASSLSRESKNTEAFF
TGTGCCAGCAGTTTATCCAGGGAATCGAAGAACACTGAAGCTTTCTTT
>-|TRBJ1-2|-|TRBV7-9
CASSLAVLQHYGYTF
TGTGCCAGCAGCTTGGCAGTCTTACAACACTATGGCTACACCTTC
>TRBD2|TRBJ2-3|-|TRBV2
CASSPSGSALGTQYF
TGTGCCAGCAGTCCTAGCGGGAGTGCGCTAGGTACGCAGTATTTT
>TRBD2|TRBJ2-5|-|TRBV5-4
CASSLVVAGGAETQYF
TGTGCCAGCAGCTTGGTAGTAGCGGGAGGTGCGGAGACCCAGTACTTC
>-|TRBJ1-2|-|TRBV2
CASRRTEGTNYGYTF
TGTGCCAGCAGGCGGACTGAGGGAACTAACTATGGCTACACCTTC